The next 24 T cell receptor beta chains were all read from a single sample in a study of shared clonotypes between healthy human individuals. This table comes from immunoSEQ multiplex PCR, and its TCRdb copy is limited to in-frame clones, with some not included. This sample has more than 400,000 clones, with roughly 95% found just once. Material: naive CD4+ T cells sorted from blood. Subset specified: CD45RA+ positively selected. These receptors originate from a woman in her thirties in good health.

This clone was detected a few times. This rearrangement joins TRBV28 to TRBJ1-2; 8 nucleotides match TRBD1. Germline CDR1 reads MDHEN; CDR2 reads SYDVKM. V dropped 4 bases and J dropped 4; count of bases not matched to a gene: 5. CDR3 length equals 14 residues. Here the CDR3 reads CASSSGQGRYGYTF. The CDR3 region has the DNA TGTGCCAGCAGTTCTGGACAGGGCCGCTATGGCTACACCTTC.

The J gene is TRBJ2-7, the V gene TRBV28; D is ambiguous. The CDR3 has 13 residues. Trimming took 3 bases from V and 2 from J, leaving 8 bases between them. Germline CDR1 and CDR2: MDHEN and SYDVKM. The CDR3 sequence is CASSFGPPYEQYF. Here the CDR3 DNA reads TGTGCCAGCAGTTTCGGACCCCCCTACGAGCAGTACTTC.

The chain is built from TRBV27 and TRBJ1-2; tentative D call: TRBD1 (5 bases). The ends were cut back, 2 bases at V and 5 bases at J, with 15 bases in the middle. The CDR3 is 15 amino acids. The germline V gene encodes CDR1 MNHEY and CDR2 SMNVEV (reference sequence). CDR3 sequence reads: CASSLLSGNDYGYTF. CDR3 nucleotides: TGTGCCAGCAGTTTACTATCAGGGAATGATTATGGCTACACCTTC.

J is TRBJ2-7 and V is TRBV28; 8 positions match TRBD2. CDR1 is MDHEN and CDR2 is SYDVKM in the germline V gene. The length of the CDR3 is 15 residues. Losses at the gene ends were 8 bases for V and 2 bases for J; bases not matched to a gene: 11. CDR3 amino acids: CASHTSGALPYEQYF. In DNA form, the CDR3 reads TGTGCCAGCCACACTAGCGGTGCCCTTCCCTACGAGCAGTACTTC.

J is TRBJ2-6 and V is TRBV10-2, with D tentatively TRBD1 or TRBD2 (6 bases each). Between the trimmed V and J ends, which lost 6 bases and 0 bases, there was a span of 15 bases. This CDR3 spans 17 amino acids. Germline-derived CDR1 and CDR2 are WSHSY and SAAADI. CDR3 in amino acids: CASRRGRGSSGANVLTF. Written as DNA, the CDR3 is TGCGCCAGCAGGCGGGGTAGGGGGAGCTCTGGGGCCAACGTCCTGACTTTC.

The rearrangement joins TRBV28 to TRBJ2-1; 9 nucleotides align to TRBD2. J was trimmed by 7 bases and V by 3 bases; bases with no gene match: 7. The CDR3 has 15 residues. Germline values: CDR1 MDHEN, CDR2 SYDVKM. The DNA of the CDR3 is TGTGCCAGCAGTTTTACGGCGGGAGGGCCGAATGAGCAGTTCTTC. It encodes CASSFTAGGPNEQFF.

V usage is TRBV29-1 and J usage is TRBJ1-1; D ambiguous. Trimming took 4 bases from V and 6 from J, leaving 9 bases between them. The length of the CDR3 is 11 residues. The V gene's germline CDR1 is SQVTM and CDR2 ANQGSEA. The CDR3 reads CSVVWVSEAFF. The CDR3, as DNA: TGCAGCGTTGTATGGGTGTCTGAAGCTTTCTTT.

The rearrangement links TRBV29-1 to TRBJ2-3, with 12 nucleotides matching TRBD1. V dropped 8 bases and J dropped 6; count of bases not matched to a gene: 9. This CDR3 spans 14 amino acids. CDR1 is SQVTM and CDR2 is ANQGSEA in the germline V gene. The CDR3 DNA is TGCAGCTACCCAGGGACAGGGGGCTTCGATACGCAGTATTTT. Protein: CSYPGTGGFDTQYF.

The CDR3 is CASSLFAGTYNEQFF. In DNA, the CDR3 is TGTGCCAGCAGCTTGTTTGCGGGAACCTACAATGAGCAGTTCTTC. The chain has TRBV5-4 and TRBJ2-1, with D perhaps TRBD2 (6 bases). CDR1 SGHNT and CDR2 YYREEE come from the germline V gene (reference sequence). The V gene lost 1 base and the J gene lost 2 bases, with 10 bases spanning the gap. The CDR3 is made up of 15 amino acids.

The chain recombines TRBV7-8 with TRBJ1-5; no reliable D call. V shed 10 bases and J shed 7 bases, with 8 bases lying between them. Germline V CDR1 and CDR2: SGHVS, FQNEAQ. The CDR3 consists of 10 residues. CDR3 bases: TGTGCCACCCCGGCCCAGCCCCAGCATTTT. Translation: CATPAQPQHF.

This clone appeared a single time. The J gene is TRBJ2-3, the V gene TRBV21-1. TRBV21-1 is an annotated pseudogene. The CDR3 runs 11 residues. This CDR3 is CASSRTDTQYF. The CDR3 DNA reads TGTGCCAGCAGTAGGACAGATACGCAGTATTTT.

V gene TRBV5-5 combines with J gene TRBJ2-1; D remains ambiguous. CDR1 and CDR2 from the germline V gene are SGHKS and YYEKEE (reference sequence). This CDR3 is 13 amino acids long. Trimming pared 6 bases from V and 8 bases from J, leaving 15 bases between. The CDR3 loop reads CASTLVGMDEQFF. The DNA of the CDR3 is TGTGCCAGCACCCTCGTCGGAATGGATGAGCAGTTCTTC.

The chain couples TRBV5-1 to TRBJ1-1; D perhaps matches TRBD1 (6 bases). This CDR3 contains 15 residues. From germline, CDR1 is SGHRS and CDR2 YFSETQ. The V gene lost 4 bases and the J gene lost 3 bases, with 16 bases spanning the gap. Written as DNA, the CDR3 is TGCGCCAGCAGCCCGGGCAGGGGCGCGTACACTGAAGCTTTCTTT. This translates into CASSPGRGAYTEAFF. Complete variable domain (other parts from reference TRBV5-1 and TRBJ1-1): KAGVTQTPRYLIKTRGQQVTLSCSPISGHRSVSWYQQTPGQGLQFLFEYFSETQRNKGNFPGRFSGRQFSNSRSEMNVSTLELGDSALYLCASSPGRGAYTEAFFGQGTRLTVV.

V is TRBV7-9 and J is TRBJ2-7; TRBD2 might be the D (6 bases). V dropped 5 bases and J dropped 1 base, with 12 bases sitting between them. Germline assignment: CDR1 SEHNR and CDR2 FQNEAQ (reference sequence). The CDR3 totals 14 residues. The CDR3 coding sequence is TGTGCCAGCAGCCTATCCGGGACTTCCTACGAGCAGTACTTC. Residues: CASSLSGTSYEQYF.

This sequence joins TRBV11-1 and TRBJ2-3; D is unclear. Trimming removed 2 bases from V and 0 bases from J, with 12 bases in between. This CDR3 has 16 amino acids. Germline V CDR1 and CDR2: SGHAT, FQDESV (reference sequence). CDR3 sequence (DNA): TGTGCCAGCAGCTTACAACCACCTTTAAGCACAGATACGCAGTATTTT. Protein sequence: CASSLQPPLSTDTQYF.

The table lists this clone with a count of one. The J gene is TRBJ2-7, the V gene TRBV29-1; either TRBD1 or TRBD2 may supply D (6 bases each). This CDR3 is built from 12 residues. V lost 7 bases, J lost 0 bases, and 10 bases lay in between. Germline CDR1 and CDR2: SQVTM and ANQGSEA. The CDR3, as DNA: TGCAGCGGGGGGGCAGGCTCCTACGAGCAGTACTTC. Translated: CSGGAGSYEQYF.

The chain carries TRBV29-1 and TRBJ1-3; D is unresolved. Germline assignment: CDR1 SQVTM and CDR2 ANQGSEA. The V gene lost 0 bases and the J gene lost 1 base, with 10 bases spanning the gap. The CDR3 extends over 15 amino acids. For the CDR3, the DNA is TGCAGCGTTGAAGATTATGGAGGATCTGGAAACACCATATATTTT. This translates into CSVEDYGGSGNTIYF.

J is TRBJ1-5 and V is TRBV30; D call uncertain. Germline loops: CDR1 GTSNPN, CDR2 SVGIG (reference sequence). The CDR3 is 13 amino acids. V was shortened by 1 base and J by 5 bases, with 9 bases between the two germline ends. Here the CDR3 reads CAWSEDEHQPQHF. The DNA for the CDR3 is TGTGCCTGGAGTGAGGATGAGCATCAGCCCCAGCATTTT.

This chain uses TRBV5-8 with TRBJ2-2, with D perhaps TRBD1 (7 bases). Looked up from germline, CDR1 is SGHTS and CDR2 is YDEGEE. There are 16 residues in the CDR3. Trimming removed 0 bases at V and 3 bases at J, with 12 bases between. The CDR3 bases are TGTGCCAGCAGCTTGGTACAGGGGACTTACACCGGGGAGCTGTTTTTT. Encoded protein: CASSLVQGTYTGELFF.

The rearrangement uses TRBV13 and TRBJ1-2, with unresolved D. There are 12 residues in the CDR3. Looked up from germline, CDR1 is PRHDT and CDR2 is FYEKMQ (reference sequence). V was clipped by 6 bases and J by 8 bases, with 13 bases between them. This CDR3 reads CASRFRSSGYTF. The CDR3 nucleotides read TGTGCCAGCAGATTTCGGAGTAGCGGCTACACCTTC.

V gene TRBV6-1 combines with J gene TRBJ1-2; D not certain. This CDR3 is built from 11 residues. CDR1 is MNHNS, CDR2 SASEGT, per germline. The V end was cut by 8 bases, the J end by 7 bases, with 11 bases between. The CDR3 region has the DNA TGTGCCAGCGGGAATGAGGGTGGCTACACCTTC. Translating it yields CASGNEGGYTF.

As concerns this clone: Distinct nucleotide sequences in the sample also encode this CDR3. The chain has TRBV29-1 and TRBJ1-1; D not resolved. Germline CDR1 reads SQVTM; CDR2 reads ANQGSEA. The CDR3 length is 12 residues. Trimming pared 4 bases from V and 5 bases from J, leaving 11 bases between. CDR3 in DNA: TGCAGCGTTGGGGGTTTGGGGACTGAAGCTTTCTTT. Amino acids: CSVGGLGTEAFF.

The chain combines TRBV6-6 with TRBJ2-7, with 7 bases lining up with TRBD1. With V trimmed by 5 bases and J by 5 bases, 6 bases remained unmatched. There are 13 residues in the CDR3. Germline loops: CDR1 MNHNY, CDR2 SVGAGI (reference sequence). Here the CDR3 reads CASSETTGNEQYF. Here the CDR3 DNA reads TGTGCCAGCAGTGAGACGACAGGGAACGAGCAGTACTTC.

The V and J genes are TRBV19 and TRBJ1-3, with a tentative D call TRBD1 (5 bases). Trimming cost V 8 bases and J 2 bases, with 16 bases left between them. This CDR3 contains 15 residues. The germline V gene encodes CDR1 LNHDA and CDR2 SQIVND (reference sequence). This CDR3 reads CASPRDPDPGNTIYF. In nucleotides, the CDR3 is TGTGCCAGTCCCCGGGACCCCGACCCTGGAAACACCATATATTTT. The full variable domain, in which reference TRBV19 and TRBJ1-3 provide the parts outside the CDR3, is DGGITQSPKYLFRKEGQNVTLSCEQNLNHDAMYWYRQDPGQGLRLIYYSQIVNDFQKGDIAEGYSVSREKKESFPLTVTSAQKNPTAFYLCASPRDPDPGNTIYFGEGSWLTVV.